Below, 9 T cell receptor beta chains from the same sample are listed, as sequenced in a study of spatial heterogeneity in lung cancer. Time point noted: blood at routine non-recurrence follow-up after resection. One entry per CDR3 protein, called by TCRdb with MiXCR from the 5' RACE reads. The repertoire consists of about 36,000 distinct CDR3 sequences, with just over 7.5% occurring once and the leading ten covering roughly 8.8%. The input for sequencing was PBMCs, taken at follow-up. The receptors were gathered from a male donor with early-stage non-small cell lung cancer.

V and J are TRBV7-8 and TRBJ2-5; D not certain. V gave up 4 bases and J gave up 5 bases, with 8 bases separating them. The CDR3 consists of 12 residues. Germline CDR1 SGHVS, CDR2 FQNEAQ. CDR3 sequence (DNA): TGTGCCAGCAGCTCCGCTCTGGAGACCCAGTACTTC. It is translated as CASSSALETQYF.

In its sample, this clonotype was seen many times. This chain links TRBV18 with TRBJ2-1; TRBD2 agrees at 7 bases. The ends lost 0 bases at V and 9 bases at J; junction bases unmatched: 5. The CDR3 is 14 residues long. The germline V gene encodes CDR1 KGHSH and CDR2 LQKENI. DNA of the CDR3: TGTGCCAGCTCACCACCAACGATAGCGGGTGAGCAGTTCTTC. Protein product: CASSPPTIAGEQFF.

At least ten counts were recorded for this clonotype. The chain joins TRBV6-5 to TRBJ1-2; no clear D. There are 13 residues in the CDR3. The V end was cut by 5 bases, the J end by 2 bases, with 9 bases between. Germline-derived CDR1 and CDR2 are MNHEY and SVGAGI. Here the CDR3 DNA reads TGTGCCAGCAGTCCGACAAGCAACTATGGCTACACCTTC. It is translated as CASSPTSNYGYTF.

Within the sample, this clonotype is medium-sized (0.01 to 0.1%). The chain links TRBV5-1 to TRBJ1-1; the D gene is possibly TRBD1 (6 bases). The germline V gene has CDR1 SGHRS and CDR2 YFSETQ. This CDR3 region has 16 residues. The V end lost 4 bases, the J end lost 0 bases, and 16 bases lay between the germline ends. In DNA form, the CDR3 reads TGCGCCAGCAGCCATATCCGGACAGAAATGAACACTGAAGCTTTCTTT. This translates into CASSHIRTEMNTEAFF. Together with reference TRBV5-1 and TRBJ1-1, the CDR3 gives the full variable domain: KAGVTQTPRYLIKTRGQQVTLSCSPISGHRSVSWYQQTPGQGLQFLFEYFSETQRNKGNFPGRFSGRQFSNSRSEMNVSTLELGDSALYLCASSHIRTEMNTEAFFGQGTRLTVV.

This clonotype was found many times. V and J are TRBV27 and TRBJ2-5, with a possible D match to TRBD1 (5 bases). Germline values: CDR1 MNHEY, CDR2 SMNVEV (reference sequence). The CDR3 has 15 residues. The germline V and J ends were trimmed by 7 bases and 1 base, with 16 bases remaining between them. CDR3 bases: TGTGCCAGCACCCCCAAGGGTCAGGGCCAAGAGACCCAGTACTTC. As protein: CASTPKGQGQETQYF.

This clonotype came up many times. The chain uses TRBV7-9 and TRBJ2-6; D may be TRBD1 (5 bases). V lost 5 bases, J lost 1 base, and 9 bases lay in between. This CDR3 is 15 amino acids long. Germline CDR1 SEHNR, CDR2 FQNEAQ (reference sequence). CDR3 protein: CASSDSLSGANVLTF. CDR3 nucleotides: TGTGCCAGCAGCGACAGCCTTTCTGGGGCCAACGTCCTGACTTTC.

This clonotype was seen many times. The V call is TRBV5-8, the J call TRBJ1-5; D is undetermined. Germline CDR1 is SGHTS and CDR2 is YDEGEE. V shed 0 bases and J shed 6 bases, with 7 bases lying between them. The CDR3 consists of 13 residues. CDR3 nucleotides: TGTGCCAGCAGCTTGGGGTTTCTTCAGCCCCAGCATTTT. Protein sequence: CASSLGFLQPQHF. Based on the CDR3 plus reference TRBV5-8 and TRBJ1-5, the full variable domain is EAGVTQSPTHLIKTRGQQATLRCSPISGHTSVYWYQQALGLGLQFLLWYDEGEERNRGNFPPRFSGRQFPNYSSELNVNALELEDSALYLCASSLGFLQPQHFGDGTRLSIL.

In this sample, this clonotype turned up many times. The rearrangement joins TRBV25-1 to TRBJ2-3; 7 bases are a match to TRBD1. V lost 2 bases and J lost 5; bases outside the gene matches: 13. CDR3 size: 17 residues. Germline CDR1 reads MGHDK; CDR2 reads SYGVNS. As DNA, the CDR3 is TGTGCCAGCAGTGAAGTATCGGGCAGGGGGAGTTTAGATACGCAGTATTTT. This encodes CASSEVSGRGSLDTQYF.

Ten or more counts support this clonotype. The chain uses TRBV3-1 and TRBJ2-7; the D is unclear. CDR3 length equals 15 residues. Trimming shortened V by 0 bases and J by 1 base, and 10 bases separated the two germline ends. The germline V gene has CDR1 LGHDT and CDR2 YNNKEL (reference sequence). For the CDR3, the DNA is TGTGCCAGCAGCCAAGACATACCCCATTCCTACGAGCAGTACTTC. Protein: CASSQDIPHSYEQYF.